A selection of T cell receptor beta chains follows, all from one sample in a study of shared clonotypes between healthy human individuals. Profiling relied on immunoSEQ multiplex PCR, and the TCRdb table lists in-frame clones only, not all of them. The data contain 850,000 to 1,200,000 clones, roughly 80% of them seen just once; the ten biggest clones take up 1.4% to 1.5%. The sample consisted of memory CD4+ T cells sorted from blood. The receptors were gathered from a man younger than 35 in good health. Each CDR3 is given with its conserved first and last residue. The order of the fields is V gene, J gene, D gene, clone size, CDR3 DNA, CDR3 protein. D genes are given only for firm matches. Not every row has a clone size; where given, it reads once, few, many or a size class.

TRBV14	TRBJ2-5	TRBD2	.	TGTGCCAGCAGCCCACTCGGGGGGGTTGAGACCCAGTACTTC	CASSPLGGVETQYF
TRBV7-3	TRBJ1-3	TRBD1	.	TGTGCCAGCAGCTCGCAGGGGGCTCCAGGAAACACCATATATTTT	CASSSQGAPGNTIYF
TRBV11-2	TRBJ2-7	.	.	TGTGCCAGCAGCGCATTCCGTCGACAGCACTACGAGCAGTACTTC	CASSAFRRQHYEQYF
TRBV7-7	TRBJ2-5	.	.	TGTGCTAGCAGCGCAGGGTGGAGGGCTGATGAGACCCAGTACTTC	CASSAGWRADETQYF
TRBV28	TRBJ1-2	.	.	TGTGCCAGCAGTTTCCCGGGACAACCCTATGGCTACACCTTC	CASSFPGQPYGYTF
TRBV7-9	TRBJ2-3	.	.	TGTGCCAGCAGCTTATCCCGGGCCGGGGGCACAGATACGCAGTATTTT	CASSLSRAGGTDTQYF
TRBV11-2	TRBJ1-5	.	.	TGTGCCAGCAGCTCCGGGACCTTCCAGCCCCAGCATTTT	CASSSGTFQPQHF
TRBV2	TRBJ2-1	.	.	TGTGCCAGCAACGGCGGGACGTCCTACAATGAGCAGTTCTTC	CASNGGTSYNEQFF
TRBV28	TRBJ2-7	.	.	TGTGCCAGCAGCTTATCTGGGACGGGGGTCGGGGACGAGCAGTACTTC	CASSLSGTGVGDEQYF
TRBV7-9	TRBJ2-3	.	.	TGTGCCAGCAGCTTGGGCACCACAGATACGCAGTATTTT	CASSLGTTDTQYF
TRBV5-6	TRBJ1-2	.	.	TGTGCCAGCAGCGGATCCGGGACAACGAACTATGGCTACACCTTC	CASSGSGTTNYGYTF
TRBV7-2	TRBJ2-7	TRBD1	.	TGTGCCAGCAGCCCTCGACAGGGGCTCTCCTACGAGCAGTACTTC	CASSPRQGLSYEQYF
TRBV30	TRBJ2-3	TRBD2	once	TGTGCCTGGAGACCCTCCGCCACTAGCGCACCTAGCACAGATACGCAGTATTTT	CAWRPSATSAPSTDTQYF
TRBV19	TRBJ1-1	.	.	TGTGCCAGTAGTATGAAAGGGAACACTGAAGCTTTCTTT	CASSMKGNTEAFF
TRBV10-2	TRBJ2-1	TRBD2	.	TGCGCCAGCTACTTAGCGGGAGGGGGCAATGAGCAGTTCTTC	CASYLAGGGNEQFF
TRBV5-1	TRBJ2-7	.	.	TGCGCCAGCAGCTTGGCTAATCGTGAGGAGCAGTACTTC	CASSLANREEQYF
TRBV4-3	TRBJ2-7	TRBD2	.	TGCGCCAGCAGCCAAGAACTCCCACTAGCGGGAGGGGAGGCCTACGAGCAGTACTTC	CASSQELPLAGGEAYEQYF
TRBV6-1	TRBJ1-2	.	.	TGTGCCAGCAGTGAGCCGGGACAAGGGATCTACACCTTC	CASSEPGQGIYTF
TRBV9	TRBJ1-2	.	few	TGTGCCAGCAGCCTACAACCCGATTCCCTCGGTCAAACCTTC	CASSLQPDSLGQTF
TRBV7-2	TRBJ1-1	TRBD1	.	TGTGCCAGCAGCCCCCCGGACAGGGACGAAGCTTTCTTT	CASSPPDRDEAFF
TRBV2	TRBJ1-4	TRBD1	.	TGTGCCAGCCGAAAAACCGGGACAGGGAGTGAAAAACTGTTTTTT	CASRKTGTGSEKLFF
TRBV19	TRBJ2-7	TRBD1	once	TGTGCCAGTAACCCAGGGGGGACAGGGAGCCACGAGCAGTACTTC	CASNPGGTGSHEQYF
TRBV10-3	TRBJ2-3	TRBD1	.	TGTGCCATCGGACAGGGGGGTGGGCGCACAGATACGCAGTATTTT	CAIGQGGGRTDTQYF
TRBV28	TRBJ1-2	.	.	TGTGCCAGCAGTTTAGAGGGAAGCTATGGCTACACCTTC	CASSLEGSYGYTF
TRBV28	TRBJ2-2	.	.	TGTGCCAGCAGTTTCTTCAGGTCGAACACCGGGGAGCTGTTTTTT	CASSFFRSNTGELFF
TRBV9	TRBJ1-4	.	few	TGTGCCAGCAGCGTAGGGACAACTAATGAAAAACTGTTTTTT	CASSVGTTNEKLFF
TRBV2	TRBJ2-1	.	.	TGTGCCAGCACCCTTCCAGGGCAGACTACCAATGAGCAGTTCTTC	CASTLPGQTTNEQFF
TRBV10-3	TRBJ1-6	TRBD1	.	TGTGCCATCAGTGATGACAGGGTCGGCAATTCACCCCTCCACTTT	CAISDDRVGNSPLHF
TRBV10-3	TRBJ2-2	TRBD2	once	TGTGCCATCAGTGAGACTTCAGCGGGAGGTACCGGGGAGCTGTTTTTT	CAISETSAGGTGELFF
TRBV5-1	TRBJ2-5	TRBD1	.	TGCGCCAGCAGTTCCGGACAGGGGGGTGGGCAAGAGACCCAGTACTTC	CASSSGQGGGQETQYF
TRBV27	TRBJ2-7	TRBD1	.	TGTGCCAGCAGCGACAGGGGGTTGTTTTATGTGCAGTACTTC	CASSDRGLFYVQYF